The 21 T cell receptor beta chains presented below share a single source sample, sequenced in a study of beta chain features in type 1 diabetes. Reverse transcribing all isolated RNA meant expressed TCRB transcripts were sequenced. The data were produced by immunoSEQ multiplex PCR, yet TCRdb's version contains in-frame clones alone and is incomplete. The repertoire holds about 150,000 clones, with about 9.8% as singletons. Sequencing was performed on central memory CD4+ T cells from blood. These receptors came from a young woman in good health.

V and J are TRBV30 and TRBJ1-2; 10 nucleotides align to TRBD1. Germline assignment: CDR1 GTSNPN and CDR2 SVGIG (reference sequence). After removal of 2 bases from V and 7 bases from J, the junction contained 7 bases not matched to a gene. This CDR3 is 14 amino acids long. CDR3 sequence: CAWSRRQGASGYTF. CDR3 sequence (DNA): TGTGCCTGGAGTCGGAGACAGGGGGCGAGTGGCTACACCTTC.

The chain has TRBV2 and TRBJ2-1, with TRBD2 matching 12 bases. V dropped 6 bases and J dropped 3; count of bases not matched to a gene: 9. Germline assignment: CDR1 SNHLY and CDR2 FYNNEI. The CDR3 runs to 17 residues. DNA of the CDR3: TGTGCCAGCAGCCCCCGACTAGCGGGGGCCTTCTACAATGAGCAGTTCTTC. Encoded protein: CASSPRLAGAFYNEQFF.

The rearrangement joins TRBV11-2 to TRBJ2-7; the match to TRBD2 covers 8 bases. This CDR3 contains 14 residues. Germline CDR1 and CDR2: SGHAT and FQNNGV. The V and J ends lost 4 bases and 3 bases, in that order; junction bases with no gene match: 5. This CDR3 reads CASSSTSGLYEQYF. In DNA, the CDR3 is TGTGCCAGCAGCTCAACTAGCGGTCTCTACGAGCAGTACTTC.

CDR3 bases: TGCAGCGCAGCAGGGACGCAAAGGGGGGAGCAGTTCTTC. Encoded protein: CSAAGTQRGEQFF. The chain recombines TRBV29-1 with TRBJ2-1; weak D call: TRBD1 (6 bases). V lost 7 bases and J lost 10, with 20 bases in between. Germline assignment: CDR1 SQVTM and CDR2 ANQGSEA. The CDR3 is 13 residues long.

This clone has at least ten counts. The chain carries TRBV30 and TRBJ2-7; 11 bases align to TRBD2. After removal of 3 bases from V and 5 bases from J, the junction contained 12 bases not matched to a gene. Germline V gene sequence: CDR1 GTSNPN, CDR2 SVGIG (reference sequence). There are 16 residues in the CDR3. This CDR3 reads CAWRGLGTSGGNEQYF. DNA of the CDR3: TGTGCCTGGAGGGGTTTAGGGACTAGCGGTGGGAACGAGCAGTACTTC.

The gene calls are TRBV7-9 and TRBJ1-4, with D unclear. V was clipped by 1 base and J by 7 bases, with 10 bases between them. CDR3 length equals 14 residues. Per the germline V gene, CDR1 is SEHNR and CDR2 is FQNEAQ (reference sequence). The CDR3 reads CASSLVPPGEKLFF. The CDR3 coding sequence is TGTGCCAGCAGCTTAGTGCCCCCCGGTGAAAAACTGTTTTTT.

This clone occurred a few times. The chain joins TRBV5-6 to TRBJ2-3; unclear D gene. CDR3 length equals 14 residues. Trimming stripped 3 bases from V and 2 bases from J, with 10 bases between. CDR1 and CDR2 (germline): SGHDT, YYEEEE. The CDR3 loop is CASSYRDTTDTQYF. In DNA, the CDR3 is TGTGCCAGCAGCTATCGCGACACCACAGATACGCAGTATTTT.

This clone was found many times. V and J are TRBV6-6 and TRBJ2-7; D is possibly TRBD1 (6 bases). The V and J ends lost 7 bases and 5 bases respectively, with 15 bases between them. The CDR3 is 13 amino acids. The germline V gene encodes CDR1 MNHNY and CDR2 SVGAGI (reference sequence). CDR3 residues: CASNLQGTHEQYF. DNA for the CDR3: TGTGCCAGCAATCTACAGGGAACCCACGAGCAGTACTTC.

The chain is built from TRBV7-2 and TRBJ2-7, with D perhaps matching TRBD2 (6 bases). The CDR3 is 15 residues long. Trimming cost V 5 bases and J 7 bases, with 21 bases left between them. Looked up from germline, CDR1 is SGHTA and CDR2 is FQGNSA. CDR3 amino acids: CASSRHEISRGEQYF. CDR3 nucleotide sequence: TGTGCCAGCAGCCGACACGAGATCTCCCGGGGGGAGCAGTACTTC.

V gene TRBV7-6 combines with J gene TRBJ2-3, with a tentative D call TRBD1 (6 bases). Germline V gene lookup returns CDR1 SGHVS and CDR2 FNYEAQ. V was shortened by 5 bases and J by 5 bases, with 20 bases between the two germline ends. The CDR3 is 16 amino acids. The CDR3 DNA is TGTGCCAGCAGCCTGGGGAGAAGCTTAGGGGGAGATACGCAGTATTTT. Translation gives CASSLGRSLGGDTQYF. Based on the CDR3 plus reference TRBV7-6 and TRBJ2-3, the full variable domain is GAGVSQSPRYKVTKRGQDVALRCDPISGHVSLYWYRQALGQGPEFLTYFNYEAQQDKSGLPNDRFSAERPEGSISTLTIQRTEQRDSAMYRCASSLGRSLGGDTQYFGPGTRLTVL.

The chain has TRBV9 and TRBJ1-1; the D gene is possibly TRBD1 (6 bases). The germline gives CDR1 SGDLS, CDR2 YYNGEE. This CDR3 contains 13 residues. The V gene lost 4 bases and the J gene lost 0 bases, with 7 bases spanning the gap. The CDR3 region has the DNA TGTGCCAGCAGCTCAGGGGTGAACACTGAAGCTTTCTTT. Protein product: CASSSGVNTEAFF.

The rearrangement uses TRBV7-9 and TRBJ1-1; no clear D gene. The V gene's germline CDR1 is SEHNR and CDR2 FQNEAQ (reference sequence). V shed 4 bases and J shed 3 bases, with 12 bases lying between them. This CDR3 region has 14 residues. CDR3 residues: CASSWEVGYTEAFF. The CDR3 DNA follows: TGTGCCAGCAGCTGGGAGGTGGGGTACACTGAAGCTTTCTTT.

The V gene is TRBV5-1, the J gene TRBJ1-1, with no clear D. This CDR3 has 15 amino acids. V was shortened by 4 bases and J by 2 bases, with 15 bases between the two germline ends. Per germline, CDR1 SGHRS and CDR2 YFSETQ. The CDR3, as DNA: TGCGCCAGCAGCCCCCTTCTAGAAGCCAACACTGAAGCTTTCTTT. Translating gives CASSPLLEANTEAFF.

This clone was seen a handful of times. The V call is TRBV7-9, the J call TRBJ2-1; tentatively, D is TRBD2 (6 bases). Looked up from germline, CDR1 is SEHNR and CDR2 is FQNEAQ (reference sequence). With 3 bases removed from V and 8 bases from J, the gap between germline ends came to 8 bases. The CDR3 is 12 amino acids. This chain's CDR3 is CASSLEGYEQFF. The DNA of the CDR3 is TGTGCCAGCAGCTTGGAGGGCTATGAGCAGTTCTTC.

A few counts support this clone. J is TRBJ2-1 and V is TRBV2, with TRBD2 matching over 7 bases. In germline, CDR1 is SNHLY, CDR2 FYNNEI. The CDR3 is 13 residues long. Unmatched junction bases numbered 4, after V lost 7 bases and J lost 4 bases. Here the CDR3 reads CASTSGVYNEQFF. The CDR3 DNA sequence: TGTGCCAGCACTAGCGGAGTGTACAATGAGCAGTTCTTC.

The sample holds many counts of this clone. The CDR3 carries no conserved terminal phenylalanine or tryptophan, so it likely arises from a read error. It is unclear where the CDR3 begins or ends on the DNA, so no DNA is shown, and the CDR3 is as TCRdb lists it. This chain joins TRBV2 and TRBJ1-2. The CDR3 is 10 amino acids long, termini counted. CDR1 SNHLY and CDR2 FYNNEI come from the germline V gene. CDR3 loop: CASSEGVRLR.

The table lists this clone with many counts. This chain links TRBV30 with TRBJ2-2, with D perhaps TRBD1 (6 bases). V lost 2 bases, J lost 4 bases, and 11 bases lay in between. The CDR3 is made up of 14 amino acids. Germline assignment: CDR1 GTSNPN and CDR2 SVGIG (reference sequence). CDR3 residues: CAWSRQGRTGELFF. The CDR3 coding sequence is TGTGCCTGGAGTCGGCAGGGGCGCACCGGGGAGCTGTTTTTT.

This clone was observed a few times. J is TRBJ2-3 and V is TRBV5-1, with TRBD2 matching 8 bases. The CDR3 length is 16 residues. Germline V gene lookup returns CDR1 SGHRS and CDR2 YFSETQ. The J segment lost 1 base and the V segment lost 0 bases, leaving 4 bases of the junction unmatched. The CDR3 loop reads CASSLEPAGGTDTQYF. CDR3 sequence (DNA): TGCGCCAGCAGCTTGGAACCAGCGGGGGGCACAGATACGCAGTATTTT.

The table lists this clone with a few counts. The chain uses TRBV30 and TRBJ2-1, with D uncertain. Trimming stripped 0 bases from V and 6 bases from J, with 9 bases between. The CDR3 is 13 residues long. Germline V gene sequence: CDR1 GTSNPN, CDR2 SVGIG (reference sequence). The CDR3 coding sequence is TGTGCCTGGAGTGTACTTAGCCTCAATGAGCAGTTCTTC. Translation: CAWSVLSLNEQFF.

This clone appeared a few times. The V and J genes are TRBV6-5 and TRBJ1-4; 7 bases are a match to TRBD1. Germline values: CDR1 MNHEY, CDR2 SVGAGI. Losses at the gene ends were 6 bases for V and 4 bases for J; bases not matched to a gene: 5. The CDR3 spans 14 residues. CDR3 in DNA: TGTGCCAGCAGATCCCGACAGGGTAATGAAAAACTGTTTTTT. Encoded protein: CASRSRQGNEKLFF.

The chain couples TRBV6-5 to TRBJ2-7, with 12 bases fitting TRBD2. The V gene end was trimmed by 7 bases and the J gene end by 6 bases; junction bases not matched to a gene: 10. The CDR3 runs to 15 residues. Germline assignment: CDR1 MNHEY and CDR2 SVGAGI. The CDR3 DNA sequence: TGTGCCAGCACCTCGACTAGCGGGAGATCCCTCGAGCAGTACTTC. Encoded protein: CASTSTSGRSLEQYF.